This T cell receptor beta chain was identified during a study of Ad26.COV2.S vaccination and SARS-CoV-2 variants. General study results and limits: The authors reported substantial breadth in spike-specific CD8+ and CD4+ T cell responses after vaccination.

The treatment was: about 20 received Ad26.COV2.S at low or high dose, single or two shots; roughly 5 received placebo; per-sample allocation not given. The samples were gathered on day 63 after the first injection of vaccine or placebo. Measured with immunoSEQ multiplex PCR; TCRdb has only the in-frame clones, and not every one. Of about 390,000 clones listed, roughly nine tenths are singletons. The CDR3 consists of 14 residues. With 3 bases removed from V and 4 bases from J, the gap between germline ends came to 11 bases. Germline values: CDR1 SGDLS, CDR2 YYNGEE. This clone was seen once. The target antigen is unknown.

This clonotype was obtained from a person aged 18-65 years who received the Ad26.COV2.S COVID-19 vaccine or a placebo. The chain couples TRBV9 to TRBJ1-3, with TRBD1 as a possible D gene (5 bases). Material: peripheral blood, obtained in a trial of Ad26.COV2.S vaccine versus placebo. The CDR3 spells CASSDRGKGNTIYF. The CDR3 nucleotides are TGTGCCAGCAGCGATAGGGGAAAAGGAAACACCATATATTTT.